This T cell receptor beta chain was captured in a study of T cells after yellow fever vaccination. Across the whole study: Preparation used SMART-Seq v4 Ultra Low Input for the low-cell-number fractions. Overall study results and limits: Once the booster was given, most primary-vaccination clones reappeared, at approximately 97% for CD4 and over 85% for CD8.

CDR3 size: 16 residues. CDR1 and CDR2 (germline): LGHDT, YNNKEL (reference sequence). This clonotype was detected many times. What it binds is unknown. One entry per CDR3 protein results from TCRdb running MiXCR on the 5' RACE reads. The sample records some 130,000 distinct CDR3 sequences, about 6.9% being singletons. This chain connects TRBV3-1 to TRBJ2-1; 10 positions match TRBD1. Material: CD4+ T cells sorted from PBMCs, obtained 10 days after the yellow fever booster vaccination. The sequence derives from a man under 40 who received the YFV17D yellow fever vaccine. CDR3 sequence: CATGDRGLITVREQFF. The CDR3 DNA sequence: TGTGCAACCGGGGACAGGGGCTTAATTACGGTTAGGGAGCAGTTCTTC.